Each of the 13 T cell receptor beta chains below was sequenced from the same sample in a study of T cell responses to AZD1222 COVID-19 vaccine. TCRdb's copy holds only in-frame clones and misses some; the assay was immunoSEQ multiplex PCR. The data show 65,000 to 80,000 clones, with 75% to 90% seen just once and about 22% held by the top ten. Sequencing used peripheral blood, obtained on day 0 of AZD1222 vaccination. The source of these receptors is an adult in good health.

The V call is TRBV7-3, the J call TRBJ2-3, with D hard to call. The CDR3 is made up of 14 amino acids. V dropped 4 bases and J dropped 0 bases, with 8 bases sitting between them. The germline V gene encodes CDR1 SGHTA and CDR2 FQGTGA. CDR3 nucleotide sequence: TGTGCCAGCAGCTACCGACCGAGCACAGATACGCAGTATTTT. It translates to CASSYRPSTDTQYF.

This clone was seen once. V gene TRBV7-7 combines with J gene TRBJ2-7; 10 bases fit TRBD1. Germline values: CDR1 SSHAT, CDR2 FNYEAQ (reference sequence). CDR3 length: 14 residues. The J segment lost 6 bases and the V segment lost 4 bases, leaving 6 bases of the junction unmatched. In nucleotides, the CDR3 is TGTGCCAGCAGCTACGGGACAGGGGACGCCGAGCAGTACTTC. The encoded protein is CASSYGTGDAEQYF.

V and J are TRBV29-1 and TRBJ2-2; possibly TRBD1 or TRBD2 for D (6 bases each). The CDR3 is made up of 14 amino acids. The V end lost 5 bases, the J end lost 5 bases, and 15 bases lay between the germline ends. CDR1 is SQVTM and CDR2 is ANQGSEA in the germline V gene. The CDR3 bases are TGCAGCGTTTGGGCAGGGGAGGCTACCGGGGAGCTGTTTTTT. It specifies CSVWAGEATGELFF.

J is TRBJ2-6 and V is TRBV28; 7 bases are a match to TRBD1. With V trimmed by 5 bases and J by 0 bases, 7 bases remained unmatched. Germline values: CDR1 MDHEN, CDR2 SYDVKM. The CDR3 is made up of 17 amino acids. In DNA form, the CDR3 reads TGTGCCAGCAGTCCCCTTGGACAGGCCTCTGGGGCCAACGTCCTGACTTTC. It specifies CASSPLGQASGANVLTF.

This clone was detected once. The rearrangement links TRBV5-5 to TRBJ2-2; D perhaps matches TRBD2 (7 bases). The V end was cut by 4 bases, the J end by 7 bases, with 20 bases between. Germline values: CDR1 SGHKS, CDR2 YYEKEE (reference sequence). The CDR3 is 16 residues long. CDR3 DNA sequence: TGTGCCAGCAGCCCTCTGGGGGGGCTAACGAACGGGGAGCTGTTTTTT. Translation gives CASSPLGGLTNGELFF.

The J gene is TRBJ1-1, the V gene TRBV7-2, with D possibly matching TRBD1 (6 bases). Trimming left V 6 bases short and J 1 base short, with 12 bases between. The CDR3 has 14 residues. Looked up from germline, CDR1 is SGHTA and CDR2 is FQGNSA. The DNA of the CDR3 is TGTGCCAGCAGACAGGGCCGCGGGAACACTGAAGCTTTCTTT. Its protein is CASRQGRGNTEAFF.

This clone was observed once. The V call is TRBV9, the J call TRBJ2-1; TRBD2 matches 7 bases. Germline assignment: CDR1 SGDLS and CDR2 YYNGEE. The CDR3 extends over 15 amino acids. The J segment lost 7 bases and the V segment lost 0 bases, leaving 7 bases of the junction unmatched. The CDR3 protein is CASSVASGVWNEQFF. CDR3 sequence (DNA): TGTGCCAGCAGCGTAGCTAGCGGAGTGTGGAATGAGCAGTTCTTC.

The chain employs TRBV4-2 and TRBJ1-2, with D tentatively TRBD1 (5 bases). The CDR3 sequence is 14 residues long. Germline V gene lookup returns CDR1 LGHNA and CDR2 YNFKEQ. The ends were cut back, 2 bases at V and 6 bases at J, with 13 bases in the middle. CDR3 coding DNA: TGTGCCAGCAGCCAACAGGGAGGGGAAGATGGCTACACCTTC. This codes for CASSQQGGEDGYTF.

The V and J genes are TRBV5-4 and TRBJ2-3; D is unclear. The V gene's germline CDR1 is SGHNT and CDR2 YYREEE (reference sequence). Between the trimmed V and J ends, which lost 3 bases and 10 bases, there was a span of 15 bases. The CDR3 has 13 residues. The CDR3 region is CASSYDNLVAQYF. Written as DNA, the CDR3 is TGTGCCAGCAGCTACGACAACCTAGTTGCGCAGTATTTT.

V gene TRBV7-2 combines with J gene TRBJ1-1; D is possibly TRBD1 (6 bases). This CDR3 spans 15 amino acids. CDR1 is SGHTA and CDR2 is FQGNSA in the germline V gene. V was shortened by 4 bases and J by 1 base, with 13 bases between the two germline ends. Here the CDR3 reads CASSSTLTGNTEAFF. As DNA, the CDR3 is TGTGCCAGCAGCTCCACGTTGACAGGGAACACTGAAGCTTTCTTT.

The chain has TRBV6-5 and TRBJ1-2; a possible D gene is TRBD1 (6 bases). Germline V lookup: CDR1 MNHEY, CDR2 SVGAGI. V shed 7 bases and J shed 1 base, with 16 bases lying between them. This CDR3 is built from 15 residues. The CDR3 reads CASTPGAGGNYGYTF. CDR3 DNA sequence: TGTGCCAGCACGCCGGGGGCGGGAGGTAACTATGGCTACACCTTC.

Points on this clone: An end of the junction does not agree with germline; a read error may underlie this. The chain is built from TRBV30 and TRBJ1-3; D unresolved. There are 13 residues in the CDR3. The germline gives CDR1 GTSNPN, CDR2 SVGIG (reference sequence). Here the CDR3 reads CARSGSSGNTIYF. For the CDR3, the DNA is TGTGCCCGGAGCGGGAGCTCTGGAAACACCATATATTTT.

This clone was picked up one time. J is TRBJ1-6 and V is TRBV3-1 (or the pseudogene TRBV3-2); 7 bases are shared with TRBD1. The CDR3 extends over 14 amino acids. J was trimmed by 7 bases and V by 5 bases; bases with no gene match: 5. From germline, CDR1 is LGHDT and CDR2 YNNKEL (reference sequence). The CDR3 loop reads CASSLGQLNSPLHF. CDR3 nucleotides: TGTGCCAGCAGCTTGGGACAGCTAAATTCACCCCTCCACTTT.